This TCR beta chain was sequenced in a study of blood T cell repertoires in COVID-19 (dated by TCRdb to between 2020 and 2021). Regarding the research as a whole: Samples covering the acute and convalescent phases of COVID-19 were provided by collaborators in the United States, Italy and Spain. Where available, HLA class I and class II types were taken from metadata supplied by the sample provider and were not determined by assay-based typing. The prospective study material was composed of cDNA or gDNA derived from T cells, B-cell-depleted T cells, or PBMCs. The repertoires were released in a freely available public database meant as a resource for research on the immune response to SARS-CoV-2. Sample metadata almost always included a de-identified subject ID, COVID-19 status, age in years and sex. The samples were drawn from the first 160 participants of the ongoing ImmuneRACE study and from over 950 subjects provided by 6 global collaborators. The dataset comprised deeply sampled blood TCRbeta repertoires from subjects exposed to, actively infected with, or recovered from COVID-19. Study-wide conclusions, independent of this receptor: The amount of clinical and demographic metadata varied by source and participant and was provided uncurated.

This clone was observed once. Its recognized antigen is unknown. No much larger clone exists at a distance of one base, and base qualities are not known. Looking up the germline V gene yields CDR1 SGHAT and CDR2 FQNNGV. From cysteine to phenylalanine, the CDR3 is 13 amino acids long. The DNA shown is the 39-base CDR3, in frame from base 1. Germline trimming amounts to 4 bases on V and 7 bases on J, with 3 as the count of junction bases outside the gene matches. One collaborating source in Seattle enrolled patients while the patients were actively infected and followed the patients over time throughout the course of disease. The collaborating institutions used their own protocols to collect whole blood in K2EDTA tubes. For TCRbeta analysis, collaborators shipped samples in one of three forms: frozen whole blood, isolated PBMCs, or DNA extracted from either of those sample types. TCRbeta CDR3 regions were amplified from genomic DNA using the immunoSEQ Assay, a bias-controlled multiplex PCR. The published analysis was carried out like this. The number of nucleated cells in each sample was estimated from the amplification of reference gene primers within the assay. To quantify the absolute abundance of each unique TCRbeta CDR3 rearrangement, sequence reads were collapsed and filtered. For each sample, productive Simpson clonality was calculated by taking the square root of Simpson's diversity index across productive rearrangements. TCRdb obtained this table from immuneACCESS and retained in-frame rearrangements with V and J assigned. These tables miss some clones; where compared with another copy, unresolved V genes account for less than half of the shortfall, and the remainder is unexplained. V and J calls and clone size come straight from that table; D and trimming were deduced from the DNA. Across this sample there are 150,000 to 200,000 clones, with 80% to 90% seen only once. About 14% of the sample is held by the ten biggest clonotypes.

The chain links TRBV11-2 with TRBJ2-2, with 7 middle bases fitting TRBD1. The specimen sequenced was peripheral blood. This receptor was taken from a woman in her seventies with COVID-19, enrolled during active disease. The CDR3 amino acid sequence is: CASSSTGIGELFF. The nucleotide sequence reads as follows: TGTGCCAGCAGCTCGACAGGGATCGGGGAGCTGTTTTTT. With all but the CDR3 taken from the reference TRBV11-2 and TRBJ2-2 genes, the full variable domain is: EAGVAQSPRYKIIEKRQSVAFWCNPISGHATLYWYQQILGQGPKLLIQFQNNGVVDDSQLPKDRFSAERLKGVDSTLKIQPAKLEDSAVYLCASSSTGIGELFFGEGSRLTVL.